Presented here are 21 T cell receptor beta chains from one specimen sequenced in a study of follicular helper T cells after annual influenza vaccination. Specified time point: 2015-2016 season, 7 days after influenza vaccination. This table comes from immunoSEQ multiplex PCR, and its TCRdb copy is limited to in-frame clones, with some not included. This table holds several thousand clones, roughly 82% found once. Sequences were derived from CXCR5+ CD38- circulating T follicular helper cells from blood, sampled 7 days after influenza vaccination. This sample's subset: circulating Tfh, non-naive CD4+CXCR5+PD-1+ (ICOS+CD38+ or ICOS-CD38-). These receptors were taken from an adult who received the influenza vaccine.

The V gene is TRBV6-1, the J gene TRBJ2-3; TRBD2 matches at 9 bases. This CDR3 spans 14 amino acids. Per the germline V gene, CDR1 is MNHNS and CDR2 is SASEGT. With V trimmed by 8 bases and J by 1 base, 4 bases remained unmatched. The CDR3 is CASGIAGGTDTQYF. The CDR3 coding sequence is TGTGCCAGCGGTATAGCGGGAGGCACAGATACGCAGTATTTT.

This chain links TRBV9 with TRBJ2-1, with D tentatively TRBD1 or TRBD2 (5 bases each). V lost 3 bases and J lost 9, with 19 bases in between. The CDR3 loop spans 15 amino acids. In germline, CDR1 is SGDLS, CDR2 YYNGEE. The CDR3, as DNA: TGTGCCAGCAGCGCCCCCCCCGGACTCGACAGTGAGCAGTTCTTC. Its protein product is CASSAPPGLDSEQFF.

V usage is TRBV6-4 and J usage is TRBJ2-3; D is undetermined. The CDR3 sequence is 14 residues long. Trimming removed 3 bases at V and 2 bases at J, with 9 bases between. Germline V CDR1 and CDR2: MRHNA, SNTAGT. CDR3 nucleotides: TGTGCCAGCAGTGAATCCCACTCCACAGATACGCAGTATTTT. Residues: CASSESHSTDTQYF.

The table lists this clone with a few counts. The CDR3 DNA sequence: TGTGCCAGCAGTCAAGATACAGGGTGGGTCAATCAGCCCCAGCATTTT. The encoded protein is CASSQDTGWVNQPQHF. V is TRBV6-6 and J is TRBJ1-5; a possible D gene is TRBD1 (6 bases). Germline CDR1 and CDR2: MNHNY and SVGAGI (reference sequence). V was cut by 5 bases and J by 3 bases, with 17 bases left in between. The CDR3 consists of 16 residues.

The chain carries TRBV19 and TRBJ1-1, with TRBD1 matching over 11 bases. V trimming: 1 base; J trimming: 3 bases; junction bases outside the gene matches: 1. Germline values: CDR1 LNHDA, CDR2 SQIVND (reference sequence). CDR3 length: 15 amino acids. CDR3 protein: CASSIVGQGDTEAFF. The CDR3 DNA is TGTGCCAGTAGTATAGTGGGACAGGGGGACACTGAAGCTTTCTTT. The entire variable domain, with the rest obtained from reference TRBV19 and TRBJ1-1, is as follows: DGGITQSPKYLFRKEGQNVTLSCEQNLNHDAMYWYRQDPGQGLRLIYYSQIVNDFQKGDIAEGYSVSREKKESFPLTVTSAQKNPTAFYLCASSIVGQGDTEAFFGQGTRLTVV.

This rearrangement joins TRBV2 to TRBJ1-1, with 7 bases lining up with TRBD1. The CDR3 extends over 12 amino acids. V lost 7 bases to trimming and J lost 9 bases; unmatched junction nucleotides: 8. Per the germline V gene, CDR1 is SNHLY and CDR2 is FYNNEI. CDR3 sequence: CASTIRDSKAFF. The DNA of the CDR3 is TGTGCCAGCACCATCCGGGACAGCAAAGCTTTCTTT.

This rearrangement joins TRBV7-2 to TRBJ2-7; 7 positions match TRBD2. Per the germline V gene, CDR1 is SGHTA and CDR2 is FQGNSA. The CDR3 extends over 15 amino acids. Unmatched junction bases numbered 6, after V lost 0 bases and J lost 4 bases. The DNA of the CDR3 is TGTGCCAGCAGCTTAGCGGGGGGGAACTATTACGAGCAGTACTTC. It is translated as CASSLAGGNYYEQYF.

The chain carries TRBV28 and TRBJ1-1; 7 bases map to TRBD1. Unmatched junction bases numbered 5, after V lost 0 bases and J lost 4 bases. The CDR3 runs 15 residues. Germline-derived CDR1 and CDR2 are MDHEN and SYDVKM. For the CDR3, the DNA is TGTGCCAGCAGTTTATGGGGCAGGGGGGCCACTGAAGCTTTCTTT. Protein sequence: CASSLWGRGATEAFF.

The chain carries TRBV2 and TRBJ2-1; D is perhaps TRBD2 (6 bases). The CDR3 contains 13 residues. The V end lost 5 bases, the J end lost 8 bases, and 13 bases lay between the germline ends. CDR1 and CDR2 from the germline V gene are SNHLY and FYNNEI. CDR3: CASSKRLVDEQFF. CDR3 nucleotide sequence: TGTGCCAGCAGTAAGAGACTAGTCGATGAGCAGTTCTTC.

The rearrangement joins TRBV11-2 to TRBJ1-1, with D tentatively TRBD1 (5 bases). Per the germline V gene, CDR1 is SGHAT and CDR2 is FQNNGV. The CDR3 extends over 15 amino acids. V dropped 8 bases and J dropped 3 bases, with 19 bases sitting between them. The CDR3 bases are TGTGCCAGCTCCCAGCGGGGCTGGGAGGACACTGAAGCTTTCTTT. This gives the protein CASSQRGWEDTEAFF. Complete variable domain (other parts from reference TRBV11-2 and TRBJ1-1): EAGVAQSPRYKIIEKRQSVAFWCNPISGHATLYWYQQILGQGPKLLIQFQNNGVVDDSQLPKDRFSAERLKGVDSTLKIQPAKLEDSAVYLCASSQRGWEDTEAFFGQGTRLTVV.

CDR3 residues: CASSLPSNEQFF. The CDR3 coding sequence is TGTGCCAGCAGCCTGCCGAGCAATGAGCAGTTCTTC. The chain joins TRBV5-6 to TRBJ2-1; D unclear. The CDR3 consists of 12 residues. V lost 4 bases to trimming and J lost 6 bases, with 8 bases between them. The germline CDR1 and CDR2 sequences are SGHDT and YYEEEE.

The rearrangement uses TRBV10-3 and TRBJ1-5, with D hard to call. Trimming shortened V by 5 bases and J by 5 bases, and 10 bases separated the two germline ends. Per germline, CDR1 ENHRY and CDR2 SYGVKD. There are 13 residues in the CDR3. The chain's CDR3 is CAISPGVYQPQHF. CDR3 sequence (DNA): TGTGCCATCAGTCCTGGGGTTTATCAGCCCCAGCATTTT.

The CDR3 DNA sequence: TGCGCCAGCAGCCAAGAAACAGCAAACTATGGCTACACCTTC. Translating it yields CASSQETANYGYTF. The chain recombines TRBV4-3 with TRBJ1-2; D is unclear. The CDR3 is 14 amino acids. V was clipped by 0 bases and J by 2 bases, with 7 bases between them. Looked up from germline, CDR1 is LGHNA and CDR2 is YSLEER.

This sequence joins TRBV28 and TRBJ1-5; 8 bases match TRBD1. The trim removed 5 bases at V and 4 bases at J, leaving 7 bases unmatched. The length of the CDR3 is 15 residues. The germline gives CDR1 MDHEN, CDR2 SYDVKM. For the CDR3, the DNA is TGTGCCAGCAGTACTACAGGGGGGAAGAATCAGCCCCAGCATTTT. Translating gives CASSTTGGKNQPQHF.

The rearrangement uses TRBV30 and TRBJ2-1; perhaps TRBD2 as D (6 bases). The CDR3 is 13 residues long. Trimming left V 3 bases short and J 10 bases short, with 16 bases between. Germline V lookup: CDR1 GTSNPN, CDR2 SVGIG (reference sequence). The CDR3 sequence is CAWRDYLKWEQFF. The CDR3 coding sequence is TGTGCCTGGAGGGACTACCTGAAATGGGAGCAGTTCTTC.

V is TRBV6-6 and J is TRBJ2-1; maybe TRBD1 (5 bases). There are 12 residues in the CDR3. V shed 7 bases and J shed 7 bases, with 11 bases lying between them. The germline V gene encodes CDR1 MNHNY and CDR2 SVGAGI (reference sequence). Here the CDR3 DNA reads TGTGCCAGCAACCCAGGGCGTAATGAGCAGTTCTTC. It encodes CASNPGRNEQFF.

The chain carries TRBV5-1 and TRBJ2-1, with TRBD2 identical over 14 bases. Trimming cost V 4 bases and J 2 bases; bases outside gene matches: 8. The CDR3 consists of 18 residues. Germline V CDR1 and CDR2: SGHRS, YFSETQ. The CDR3 bases are TGCGCCAGCAGCAAGGGACTAGCGGGAGTTTCGGCCTACAATGAGCAGTTCTTC. This encodes CASSKGLAGVSAYNEQFF.

This clone came up once. The J gene is TRBJ2-7, the V gene TRBV5-1, with D unresolved. From germline, CDR1 is SGHRS and CDR2 YFSETQ. The CDR3 covers 15 residues. Trimming cost V 2 bases and J 0 bases, with 12 bases left between them. The CDR3 DNA sequence: TGCGCCAGCAGCTTCGGACCCACAGCCTCCTACGAGCAGTACTTC. Its protein is CASSFGPTASYEQYF.

The genes are TRBV5-1 and TRBJ2-3; 7 nucleotides line up with TRBD2. The CDR3 has 18 amino acids. With V trimmed by 2 bases and J by 4 bases, 16 bases remained unmatched. From germline, CDR1 is SGHRS and CDR2 YFSETQ. The CDR3 bases are TGCGCCAGCAGCTTACCGATAAGGACTAGTGGGGTCCCAGATACGCAGTATTTT. It codes for CASSLPIRTSGVPDTQYF.

The chain recombines TRBV11-2 with TRBJ1-1; D gene ambiguous. The CDR3 is made up of 13 amino acids. V lost 0 bases and J 5 bases, leaving 7 bases between the germline ends. The V gene's germline CDR1 is SGHAT and CDR2 FQNNGV. The CDR3 reads CASSLEARTEAFF. The CDR3 nucleotides are TGTGCCAGCAGCTTAGAGGCGAGGACTGAAGCTTTCTTT.

This chain connects TRBV19 to TRBJ2-3; D remains ambiguous. Germline CDR1 reads LNHDA; CDR2 reads SQIVND (reference sequence). V dropped 0 bases and J dropped 12 bases, with 16 bases sitting between them. The CDR3 covers 14 residues. The CDR3, as DNA: TGTGCCAGTAGTATAGAGTCTAGAAGTTCCGAACAGTATTTT. Encoded protein: CASSIESRSSEQYF.